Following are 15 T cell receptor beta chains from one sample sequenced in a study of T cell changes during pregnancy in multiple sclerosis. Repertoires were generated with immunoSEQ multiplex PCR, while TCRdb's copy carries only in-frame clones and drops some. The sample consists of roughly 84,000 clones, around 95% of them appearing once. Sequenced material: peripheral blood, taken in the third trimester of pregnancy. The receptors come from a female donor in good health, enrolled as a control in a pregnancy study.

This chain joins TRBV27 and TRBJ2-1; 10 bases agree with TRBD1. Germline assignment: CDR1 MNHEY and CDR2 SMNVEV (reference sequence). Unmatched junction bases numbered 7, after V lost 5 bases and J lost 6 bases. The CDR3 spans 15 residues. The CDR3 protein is CASSLGQGVGNEQFF. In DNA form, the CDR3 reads TGTGCCAGCAGTCTCGGACAGGGGGTCGGCAATGAGCAGTTCTTC.

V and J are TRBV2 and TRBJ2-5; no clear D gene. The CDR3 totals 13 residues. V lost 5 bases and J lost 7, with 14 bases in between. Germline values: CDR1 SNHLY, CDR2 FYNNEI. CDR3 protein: CASSYKESGTQYF. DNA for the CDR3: TGTGCCAGCAGTTACAAGGAGTCGGGGACCCAGTACTTC.

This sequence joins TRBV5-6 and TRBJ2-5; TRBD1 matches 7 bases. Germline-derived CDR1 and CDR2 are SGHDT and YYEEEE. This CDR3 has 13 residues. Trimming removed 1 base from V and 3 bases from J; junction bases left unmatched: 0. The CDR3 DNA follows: TGTGCCAGCAGCTTGACAGGGGAAGAGACCCAGTACTTC. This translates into CASSLTGEETQYF.

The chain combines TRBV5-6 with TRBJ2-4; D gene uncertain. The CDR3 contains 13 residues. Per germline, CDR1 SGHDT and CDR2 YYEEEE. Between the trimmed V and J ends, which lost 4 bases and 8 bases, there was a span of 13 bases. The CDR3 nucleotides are TGTGCCAGCAGCGGCCGGGTCACGGACATTCAGTACTTC. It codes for CASSGRVTDIQYF.

The CDR3 bases are TGTGCCAGCAGCCGGGACAGGGGTAGTGATACGCAGTATTTT. Residues: CASSRDRGSDTQYF. This chain uses TRBV6-6 with TRBJ2-3; 10 bases fit TRBD1. Trimming took 6 bases from V and 6 from J; bases not matched to a gene: 6. This CDR3 comprises 14 residues. Germline CDR1 is MNHNY and CDR2 is SVGAGI (reference sequence).

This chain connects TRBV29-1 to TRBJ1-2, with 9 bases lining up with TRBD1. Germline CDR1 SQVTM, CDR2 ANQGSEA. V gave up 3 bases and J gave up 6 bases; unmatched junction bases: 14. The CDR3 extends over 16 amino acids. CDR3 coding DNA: TGCAGCGTTGATAAAGGGACAGGGCCGAGGTTACATGGCTACACCTTC. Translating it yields CSVDKGTGPRLHGYTF.

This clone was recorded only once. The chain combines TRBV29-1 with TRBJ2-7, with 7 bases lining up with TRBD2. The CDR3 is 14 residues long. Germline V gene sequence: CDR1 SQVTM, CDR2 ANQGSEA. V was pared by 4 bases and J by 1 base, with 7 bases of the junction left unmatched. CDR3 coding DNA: TGCAGCGTTGTGGGGGTGGGGGGGTCCTACGAGCAGTACTTC. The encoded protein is CSVVGVGGSYEQYF.

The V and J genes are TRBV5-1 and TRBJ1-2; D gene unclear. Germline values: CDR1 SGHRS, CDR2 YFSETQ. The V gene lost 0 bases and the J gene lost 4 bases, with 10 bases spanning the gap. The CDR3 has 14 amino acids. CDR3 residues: CASSLAGQIYGYTF. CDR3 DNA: TGCGCCAGCAGCTTGGCTGGGCAGATCTATGGCTACACCTTC.

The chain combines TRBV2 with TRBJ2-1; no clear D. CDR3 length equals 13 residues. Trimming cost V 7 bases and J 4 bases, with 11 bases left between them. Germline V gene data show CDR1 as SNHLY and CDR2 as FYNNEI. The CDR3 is CASIPNRYNEQFF. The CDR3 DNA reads TGTGCCAGCATCCCCAACCGGTACAATGAGCAGTTCTTC.

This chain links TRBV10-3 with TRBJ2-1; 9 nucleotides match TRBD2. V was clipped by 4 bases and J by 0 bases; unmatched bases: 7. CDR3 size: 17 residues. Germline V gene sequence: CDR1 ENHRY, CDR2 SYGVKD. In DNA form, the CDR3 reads TGTGCCATCAGTGTGTCTAGCGGGGTCAGCTCCTACAATGAGCAGTTCTTC. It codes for CAISVSSGVSSYNEQFF.

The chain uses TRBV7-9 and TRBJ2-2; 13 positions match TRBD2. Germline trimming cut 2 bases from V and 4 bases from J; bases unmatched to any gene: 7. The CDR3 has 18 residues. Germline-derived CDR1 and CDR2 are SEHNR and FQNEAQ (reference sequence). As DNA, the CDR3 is TGTGCCAGCAGCTTATCCGGGACTAGCGGGGTGGTCACCGGGGAGCTGTTTTTT. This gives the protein CASSLSGTSGVVTGELFF.

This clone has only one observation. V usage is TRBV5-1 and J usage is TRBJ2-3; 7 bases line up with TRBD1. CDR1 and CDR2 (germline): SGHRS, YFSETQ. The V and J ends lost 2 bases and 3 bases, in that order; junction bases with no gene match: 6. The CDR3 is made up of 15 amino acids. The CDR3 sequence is CASSLGGSGTDTQYF. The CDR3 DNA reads TGCGCCAGCAGCTTAGGGGGCTCGGGAACAGATACGCAGTATTTT. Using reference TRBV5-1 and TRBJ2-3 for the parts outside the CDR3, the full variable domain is KAGVTQTPRYLIKTRGQQVTLSCSPISGHRSVSWYQQTPGQGLQFLFEYFSETQRNKGNFPGRFSGRQFSNSRSEMNVSTLELGDSALYLCASSLGGSGTDTQYFGPGTRLTVL.

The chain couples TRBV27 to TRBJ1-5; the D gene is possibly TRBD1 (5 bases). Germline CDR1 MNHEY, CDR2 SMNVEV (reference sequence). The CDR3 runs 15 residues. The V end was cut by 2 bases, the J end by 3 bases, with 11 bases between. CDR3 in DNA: TGTGCCAGCAGTTTAGGAGGGGCTACCAATCAGCCCCAGCATTTT. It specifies CASSLGGATNQPQHF.

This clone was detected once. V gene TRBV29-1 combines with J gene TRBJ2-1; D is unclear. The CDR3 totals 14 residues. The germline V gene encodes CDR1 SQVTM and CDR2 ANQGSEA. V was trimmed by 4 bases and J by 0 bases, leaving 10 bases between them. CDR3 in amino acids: CSVGKAASYNEQFF. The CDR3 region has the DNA TGCAGCGTTGGAAAGGCGGCCTCCTACAATGAGCAGTTCTTC.

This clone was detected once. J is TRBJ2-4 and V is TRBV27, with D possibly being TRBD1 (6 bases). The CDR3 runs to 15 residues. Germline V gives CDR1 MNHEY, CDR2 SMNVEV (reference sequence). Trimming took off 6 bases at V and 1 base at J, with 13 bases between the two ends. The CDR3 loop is CASSQGFLAKNIQYF. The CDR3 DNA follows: TGTGCCAGCAGCCAGGGGTTTCTGGCCAAAAACATTCAGTACTTC.